One and the same sample provided the 24 T cell receptor beta chains below, sequenced in a study of blood T cell repertoires in COVID-19. Method: immunoSEQ multiplex PCR; TCRdb's copy keeps in-frame clones and lacks some. There are approximately 100,000 clones in the sample; about 80% occur only once, and around 5.8% lies in the top ten. The sample taken for sequencing was peripheral blood. The receptors come from a man in his fifties or sixties with acute or convalescent COVID-19.

The chain is built from TRBV5-4 and TRBJ1-1; D gene ambiguous. This CDR3 is 13 amino acids long. CDR1 SGHNT and CDR2 YYREEE come from the germline V gene (reference sequence). With 4 bases removed from V and 2 bases from J, the gap between germline ends came to 9 bases. The CDR3 loop reads CASSRETNTEAFF. In DNA, the CDR3 is TGTGCCAGCAGCCGTGAAACAAACACTGAAGCTTTCTTT.

J is TRBJ1-4 and V is TRBV2, with D unresolved. The V end was cut by 5 bases, the J end by 7 bases, with 14 bases between. The CDR3 has 14 residues. CDR1 and CDR2 from the germline V gene are SNHLY and FYNNEI. CDR3 bases: TGTGCCAGCAGTCCCCGTCGTGATAGTGAAAAACTGTTTTTT. Protein sequence: CASSPRRDSEKLFF.

The chain has TRBV7-2 and TRBJ2-1; D is unresolved. V was clipped by 0 bases and J by 9 bases, with 9 bases between them. The CDR3 spans 13 residues. Germline lookup yields CDR1 SGHTA and CDR2 FQGNSA. Here the CDR3 DNA reads TGTGCCAGCAGCTTAGCGCACGGTGGTGAGCAGTTCTTC. Translation: CASSLAHGGEQFF.

This clone was detected only a few times. The chain employs TRBV4-2 and TRBJ2-7; D is possibly TRBD1 (6 bases). There are 15 residues in the CDR3. Trimming stripped 0 bases from V and 4 bases from J, with 13 bases between. Germline values: CDR1 LGHNA, CDR2 YNFKEQ. The CDR3 DNA is TGTGCCAGCAGCCAAGAGGCAGGGGCTGGGTACGAGCAGTACTTC. Its protein product is CASSQEAGAGYEQYF.

The chain combines TRBV7-6 with TRBJ2-5, with 10 nucleotides matching TRBD2. The CDR3 length is 15 residues. V was pared by 1 base and J by 3 bases, with 2 bases of the junction left unmatched. The V gene's germline CDR1 is SGHVS and CDR2 FNYEAQ. CDR3 nucleotide sequence: TGTGCCAGCAGCTTAGGGCTAGCGGGGGAAGAGACCCAGTACTTC. Residues: CASSLGLAGEETQYF.

This clone has only one observation. CDR3 nucleotide sequence: TGTGCCAGCAGTCCTGGACAGGGGGGGTCGGGGGAGTACTTC. This translates into CASSPGQGGSGEYF. The chain employs TRBV25-1 and TRBJ2-7; TRBD1 aligns across 10 bases. Germline values: CDR1 MGHDK, CDR2 SYGVNS. Trimming cost V 5 bases and J 11 bases; bases outside gene matches: 12. The CDR3 consists of 14 residues.

V and J are TRBV9 and TRBJ2-7; D is perhaps TRBD2 (5 bases). Germline V CDR1 and CDR2: SGDLS, YYNGEE. The V and J ends lost 4 bases and 3 bases respectively, with 14 bases between them. The CDR3 covers 14 residues. CDR3 in DNA: TGTGCCAGCAGCCCCGTCGCGGGTTACTACGAGCAGTACTTC. Translating it yields CASSPVAGYYEQYF.

This clone was seen only once. The chain combines TRBV10-1 with TRBJ2-1; tentative D call: TRBD2 (5 bases). V was pared by 2 bases and J by 7 bases, with 6 bases between. This CDR3 has 12 residues. Germline V gene data show CDR1 as WNHNN and CDR2 as SYGVQD (reference sequence). In nucleotides, the CDR3 is TGCGCCAGCAGTGAGCCGGGGAATGAGCAGTTCTTC. This encodes CASSEPGNEQFF.

The rearrangement uses TRBV9 and TRBJ1-3; 7 positions agree with TRBD1. V gave up 4 bases and J gave up 0 bases; unmatched junction bases: 7. This CDR3 spans 16 amino acids. Per the germline V gene, CDR1 is SGDLS and CDR2 is YYNGEE. The CDR3 nucleotides read TGTGCCAGCAGCCCACAGACAGGGTACTCTGGAAACACCATATATTTT. Translating it yields CASSPQTGYSGNTIYF.

In this sample, this clone turned up a few times. The chain joins TRBV5-5 to TRBJ1-6; D perhaps matches TRBD1 (6 bases). This CDR3 comprises 14 residues. Trimming cost V 2 bases and J 5 bases, with 8 bases left between them. Germline-derived CDR1 and CDR2 are SGHKS and YYEKEE (reference sequence). CDR3 region: CASSLRQDNSPLHF. DNA for the CDR3: TGTGCCAGCAGCTTACGACAGGATAATTCACCCCTCCACTTT. The complete variable domain, with remaining parts taken from reference TRBV5-5 and TRBJ1-6, reads DAGVTQSPTHLIKTRGQQVTLRCSPISGHKSVSWYQQVLGQGPQFIFQYYEKEERGRGNFPDRFSARQFPNYSSELNVNALLLGDSALYLCASSLRQDNSPLHFGNGTRLTVT.

This clone was recorded only once. This sequence joins TRBV5-8 and TRBJ2-1; 9 bases are shared with TRBD1. There are 16 residues in the CDR3. J was trimmed by 8 bases and V by 7 bases; bases with no gene match: 16. CDR1 is SGHTS, CDR2 YDEGEE, per germline. CDR3 residues: CASGLRVTGGRHEQFF. Written as DNA, the CDR3 is TGTGCCAGCGGACTAAGAGTGACAGGGGGTAGGCATGAGCAGTTCTTC. Drawing the rest from reference TRBV5-8 and TRBJ2-1, the complete variable domain is EAGVTQSPTHLIKTRGQQATLRCSPISGHTSVYWYQQALGLGLQFLLWYDEGEERNRGNFPPRFSGRQFPNYSSELNVNALELEDSALYLCASGLRVTGGRHEQFFGPGTRLTVL.

CDR3 DNA: TGTGCCTCTTTTGGGAGTGGCTACACCTTC. It yields the protein CASFGSGYTF. V usage is TRBV30 and J usage is TRBJ1-2; D ambiguous. Per the germline V gene, CDR1 is GTSNPN and CDR2 is SVGIG (reference sequence). V shed 7 bases and J shed 7 bases, with 10 bases lying between them. The CDR3 is made up of 10 amino acids.

This chain links TRBV6-5 with TRBJ2-3; 7 bases are shared with TRBD1. The junction had 7 bases not matched to a gene; V was cut back by 6 bases and J by 4 bases. The CDR3 sequence is 14 residues long. The germline V gene encodes CDR1 MNHEY and CDR2 SVGAGI. The CDR3, as DNA: TGTGCCAGCAGCCGACCGACAGGGCCAGATACGCAGTATTTT. Translating gives CASSRPTGPDTQYF.

The chain uses TRBV4-1 and TRBJ1-2; 8 bases are a match to TRBD1. In germline, CDR1 is MGHRA, CDR2 YSYEKL. CDR3 length: 16 amino acids. The J segment lost 6 bases and the V segment lost 0 bases, leaving 9 bases of the junction unmatched. The CDR3 is CASSQDSGQGGNGYTF. CDR3 nucleotide sequence: TGCGCCAGCAGCCAAGATTCCGGACAGGGAGGGAATGGCTACACCTTC.

This clone has only a few counts. The chain employs TRBV6-6 and TRBJ1-4, with D tentatively TRBD1 (6 bases). The length of the CDR3 is 13 residues. V was trimmed by 6 bases and J by 7 bases, leaving 12 bases between them. The V gene's germline CDR1 is MNHNY and CDR2 SVGAGI (reference sequence). This CDR3 reads CASRTGVGEKLFF. The CDR3 DNA reads as TGTGCCAGCAGGACAGGCGTGGGTGAAAAACTGTTTTTT.

The rearrangement joins TRBV5-1 to TRBJ1-2; 9 bases fit TRBD1. Germline CDR1 is SGHRS and CDR2 is YFSETQ. Germline trimming cut 0 bases from V and 3 bases from J; bases unmatched to any gene: 6. CDR3 length: 16 residues. The CDR3 DNA reads TGCGCCAGCAGCTTGGGCTGGGGACAGGGCGACTATGGCTACACCTTC. The encoded protein is CASSLGWGQGDYGYTF.

CDR3 residues: CASSSRTGGYTGELFF. The CDR3 DNA is TGTGCCAGCAGCTCTAGGACAGGGGGCTACACCGGGGAGCTGTTTTTT. The V gene is TRBV5-4, the J gene TRBJ2-2; 11 bases match TRBD1. Germline loops: CDR1 SGHNT, CDR2 YYREEE (reference sequence). The length of the CDR3 is 16 residues. V gave up 3 bases and J gave up 3 bases; unmatched junction bases: 4.

The chain employs TRBV6-4 and TRBJ1-2; 11 bases agree with TRBD1. The CDR3 spans 16 residues. Per the germline V gene, CDR1 is MRHNA and CDR2 is SNTAGT. The junction had 5 bases not matched to a gene; V was cut back by 2 bases and J by 3 bases. This CDR3 reads CASSDPDRGRDYGYTF. The CDR3 nucleotides read TGTGCCAGCAGTGACCCGGACAGGGGGCGCGACTATGGCTACACCTTC.

The V gene is TRBV7-9, the J gene TRBJ1-2; 9 bases line up with TRBD1. With 5 bases clipped from V and 7 bases from J, the junction kept 8 bases outside the gene matches. CDR3 length: 14 residues. Germline CDR1 reads SEHNR; CDR2 reads FQNEAQ (reference sequence). CDR3 coding DNA: TGTGCCAGCAGCGAACGACAGGGGGGAAGTGGCTACACCTTC. This sequence encodes CASSERQGGSGYTF.

The CDR3 here is CASSQAATVNTEAFF. DNA of the CDR3: TGTGCCAGCAGCCAGGCCGCTACAGTGAACACTGAAGCTTTCTTT. The V call is TRBV3-1 (or the pseudogene TRBV3-2), the J call TRBJ1-1; D gene uncertain. The CDR3 has 15 residues. CDR1 LGHDT and CDR2 YNNKEL come from the germline V gene (reference sequence). Trimming removed 3 bases from V and 0 bases from J, with 11 bases in between.

V and J are TRBV5-6 and TRBJ2-7, with a weak D call TRBD2 (6 bases). CDR1 is SGHDT, CDR2 YYEEEE, per germline. Trimming pared 2 bases from V and 7 bases from J, leaving 7 bases between. This CDR3 spans 11 amino acids. CDR3: CASSFAGEQYF. The CDR3 coding sequence is TGTGCCAGCAGCTTCGCGGGGGAGCAGTACTTC.

The rearrangement joins TRBV5-8 to TRBJ1-5; 8 bases agree with TRBD1. J lost 7 bases, V lost 0 bases, and 6 bases had no gene match. The CDR3 loop spans 15 amino acids. Germline CDR1 and CDR2: SGHTS and YDEGEE. This CDR3 is CASSLGGQGRQPQHF. The CDR3 region has the DNA TGTGCCAGCAGCTTGGGTGGACAGGGCCGCCAGCCCCAGCATTTT.

The chain couples TRBV25-1 to TRBJ2-3; 9 nucleotides match TRBD1. Germline V gene data show CDR1 as MGHDK and CDR2 as SYGVNS. The CDR3 is 14 amino acids. The V segment lost 8 bases and the J segment 2 bases; nucleotides outside the gene matches: 5. Written as DNA, the CDR3 is TGTGCCAGCGGGGGGACAGGGATCACAGATACGCAGTATTTT. Protein sequence: CASGGTGITDTQYF.

The CDR3 protein is CAWTQGVGYEQYF. As DNA, the CDR3 is TGTGCCTGGACCCAGGGCGTGGGCTACGAGCAGTACTTC. The genes are TRBV30 and TRBJ2-7, with D possibly TRBD1 on 5 matching bases. V was cut by 4 bases and J by 3 bases, with 13 bases left in between. The CDR3 totals 13 residues. In germline, CDR1 is GTSNPN, CDR2 SVGIG (reference sequence).